These T cell receptor beta chains were read from a single sample in a study of response to subunit inactivated influenza vaccine. TCRdb ran MiXCR on the RT-PCR reads and lists one entry per CDR3 protein. The sample shows just over 300,000 distinct CDR3 sequences, roughly 22% of them seen only once. The source material was PBMCs from blood, sampled about 20 months after vaccination. The source of these receptors is a man aged 50-75 years who received an inactivated influenza vaccine. CDR3s include the opening cysteine and the closing phenylalanine or tryptophan. Each record gives: J gene, V gene, clone size, D gene, CDR3 DNA, CDR3 protein. D genes are given only for firm matches. For some rows the clone size is stated as once, few or many, or as a class when expanded; others skip it.

J: TRBJ1-1
V: TRBV9
size: few
D: NA
DNA: TGTGCCAGCAGCGTAGTCCCGGACGGGGGTGGCACTGAAGCTTTCTTT
CDR3: CASSVVPDGGGTEAFF

J: TRBJ1-5
V: TRBV28
size: NA
D: NA
DNA: TGTGCCAGCAGCTTCCCGCCAGGGGACCCCTCTAGCAATCAGCCCCAGCATTTT
CDR3: CASSFPPGDPSSNQPQHF

J: TRBJ1-3
V: TRBV19
size: few
D: TRBD1
DNA: TGTGCCAGTAGTTTTTCAGGGGGCGATCTCTCTGGAAACACCATATATTTT
CDR3: CASSFSGGDLSGNTIYF

J: TRBJ2-1
V: TRBV7-2
size: once
D: NA
DNA: TGTGCCAGCAGACGGCGGGACACATACAATGAGCAGTTCTTC
CDR3: CASRRRDTYNEQFF

J: TRBJ1-6
V: TRBV5-1
size: many
D: NA
DNA: TGCGCCAGCAGCCGCACCGCAGGGGCCCGATCGCCCCTCCACTTT
CDR3: CASSRTAGARSPLHF

J: TRBJ2-1
V: TRBV24-1
size: once
D: NA
DNA: TGTGCCACCAGTGAGGGGGGACATGAGCAGTTCTTC
CDR3: CATSEGGHEQFF

J: TRBJ2-5
V: TRBV3-1
size: many
D: NA
DNA: TGTGCCAGCAGCCAATCAACGGGTGCAGGAGAGACCCAGTACTTC
CDR3: CASSQSTGAGETQYF

J: TRBJ1-5
V: TRBV24-1
size: NA
D: NA
DNA: TGTGCCACCAGTGATTTGGCGCGCGGAGGCAATCAGCCCCAGCATTTT
CDR3: CATSDLARGGNQPQHF

J: TRBJ2-1
V: TRBV5-6
size: NA
D: NA
DNA: TGTGCCAGCAGGCCGCTAGCACTACATGAGCAGTTCTTC
CDR3: CASRPLALHEQFF

J: TRBJ1-1
V: TRBV29-1
size: many
D: NA
DNA: TGCAGCGCGTTCGCAGGTACTACTGAAGCTTTCTTT
CDR3: CSAFAGTTEAFF

J: TRBJ2-7
V: TRBV7-9
size: NA
D: NA
DNA: TGTGCCAGCAGCTTAAGTTCGGGTGCGGAGCAGTACTTC
CDR3: CASSLSSGAEQYF

J: TRBJ2-3
V: TRBV10-3
size: few
D: TRBD1
DNA: TGTGCCATCGGGACAGGGACTGATACGCAGTATTTT
CDR3: CAIGTGTDTQYF

J: TRBJ1-2
V: TRBV6-1
size: few
D: NA
DNA: TGTGCCAGCCAAAAAGGGGAGACTAACTATGGCTACACCTTC
CDR3: CASQKGETNYGYTF

J: TRBJ1-1
V: TRBV5-1
size: once
D: NA
DNA: TGCGCCAGCAGCCTGGAGGCGGACTCTGAAGCTTTCTTT
CDR3: CASSLEADSEAFF

J: TRBJ2-1
V: TRBV12-3/TRBV12-4
size: few
D: TRBD2
DNA: TGTGCCAGCAGGGGGACTAGCGGACTATACAATGAGCAGTTCTTC
CDR3: CASRGTSGLYNEQFF

J: TRBJ1-1
V: TRBV10-3
size: NA
D: NA
DNA: TGTGCCATCAGTGGACAGCAGGATACTGAAGCTTTCTTT
CDR3: CAISGQQDTEAFF

J: TRBJ1-5
V: TRBV12-3/TRBV12-4
size: NA
D: NA
DNA: TGTGCCAGCAGTTCCTCAAGAGGGGTGTCGGTATTCAATCAGCCCCAGCATTTT
CDR3: CASSSSRGVSVFNQPQHF

J: TRBJ2-5
V: TRBV10-3
size: few
D: NA
DNA: TGTGCCATCAGTGATATTGGCCCAGAGACCCAGTACTTC
CDR3: CAISDIGPETQYF

J: TRBJ1-5
V: TRBV27
size: few
D: TRBD1
DNA: TGTGCCAGCACCGAACGACGAGGAATAGGACAGGAGACTTATAGCAATCAGCCCCAGCATTTT
CDR3: CASTERRGIGQETYSNQPQHF

J: TRBJ2-4
V: TRBV4-3
size: many
D: NA
DNA: TGCGCCAGCAGCCAAGATCGTGACCAGGACATTCAGTACTTC
CDR3: CASSQDRDQDIQYF

J: TRBJ1-5
V: TRBV20-1
size: NA
D: NA
DNA: TGCAGTGCTATTGTAAGGGGCAATCAGCCCCAGCATTTT
CDR3: CSAIVRGNQPQHF

J: TRBJ2-2
V: TRBV5-1
size: NA
D: NA
DNA: TGCGCCAGCAGTCCCACCTCGAGAGGAGCGGGCACCGGGGAGCTGTTTTTT
CDR3: CASSPTSRGAGTGELFF

J: TRBJ2-1
V: TRBV4-3
size: few
D: TRBD2
DNA: TGCGCCAGCAGCCAAGGGCCGGGACTAGCACTATCCTACAATGAGCAGTTCTTC
CDR3: CASSQGPGLALSYNEQFF

J: TRBJ1-5
V: TRBV27
size: NA
D: NA
DNA: TGTGCCAGCAGTTTGGGGTTATACCAGCCCCAGCATTTT
CDR3: CASSLGLYQPQHF

J: TRBJ2-2
V: TRBV20-1
size: NA
D: NA
DNA: TGCAGTGCTAGGAAGGGCCCCATGGGCACCGGGGAGCTGTTTTTT
CDR3: CSARKGPMGTGELFF

J: TRBJ2-7
V: TRBV28
size: few
D: TRBD2
DNA: TGTGCCACCTACCTCAACCCTCCGGGACTAGCGGGAGGAACCTCCTACGAGCAGTACTTC
CDR3: CATYLNPPGLAGGTSYEQYF